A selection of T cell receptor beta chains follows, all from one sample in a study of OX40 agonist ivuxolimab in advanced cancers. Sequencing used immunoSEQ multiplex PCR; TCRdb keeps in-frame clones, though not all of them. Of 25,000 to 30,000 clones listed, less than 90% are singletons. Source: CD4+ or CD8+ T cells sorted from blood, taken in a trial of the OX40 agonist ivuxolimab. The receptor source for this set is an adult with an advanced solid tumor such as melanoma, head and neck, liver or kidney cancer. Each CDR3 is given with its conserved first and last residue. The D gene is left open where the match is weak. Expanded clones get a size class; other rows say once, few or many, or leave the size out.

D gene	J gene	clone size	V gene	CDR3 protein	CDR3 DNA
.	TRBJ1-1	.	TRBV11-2	CASTHMKGHWGEAFF	TGTGCCAGCACCCATATGAAAGGGCACTGGGGAGAAGCTTTCTTT
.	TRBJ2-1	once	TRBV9	CASSHQGRLVRGGNEQFF	TGTGCCAGCAGCCACCAAGGTCGACTCGTCCGAGGGGGCAATGAGCAGTTCTTC
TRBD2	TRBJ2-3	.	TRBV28	CASSWGTSGRARTDTQYF	TGTGCCAGCAGCTGGGGGACTAGCGGGAGGGCCCGGACAGATACGCAGTATTTT
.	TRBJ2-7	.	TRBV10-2	CASREPGRGSYEQYF	TGCGCCAGCAGGGAACCCGGCAGGGGTAGCTACGAGCAGTACTTC
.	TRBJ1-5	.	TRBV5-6	CASSQGTYSNQPQHF	TGTGCCAGCAGCCAGGGGACCTATAGCAATCAGCCCCAGCATTTT
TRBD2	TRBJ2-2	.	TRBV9	CASSPSGGHGELFF	TGTGCCAGCTCTCCTAGCGGGGGTCACGGGGAGCTGTTTTTT
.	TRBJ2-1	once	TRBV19	CASSVSLKQFF	TGTGCCAGTAGTGTGTCCCTCAAGCAGTTCTTC
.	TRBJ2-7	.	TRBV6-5	CASSYSAGYEQYF	TGTGCCAGCAGTTACTCGGCAGGCTACGAGCAGTACTTC
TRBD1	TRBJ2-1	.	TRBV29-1	CSVEAGQGGNEQFF	TGCAGCGTTGAAGCCGGACAGGGCGGCAATGAGCAGTTCTTC
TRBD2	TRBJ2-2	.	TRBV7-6	CASSLALGTSGREPQLGELFF	TGTGCCAGCAGCTTAGCGCTTGGGACTAGCGGGAGGGAACCTCAGCTCGGGGAGCTGTTTTTT
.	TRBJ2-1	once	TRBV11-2	CASSHMTNNEQFF	TGTGCCAGCAGCCATATGACGAACAATGAGCAGTTCTTC
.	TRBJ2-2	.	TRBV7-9	CASSSGQITGELFF	TGTGCCAGCAGCTCAGGACAAATCACCGGGGAGCTGTTTTTT
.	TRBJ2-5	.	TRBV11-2	CASSQGETGVETQYF	TGTGCCAGCAGCCAAGGAGAGACGGGAGTAGAGACCCAGTACTTC
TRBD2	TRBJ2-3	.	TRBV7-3	CASSRRTSGDPSTDTQYF	TGTGCCAGCAGCCGCAGGACTAGCGGGGACCCTAGCACAGATACGCAGTATTTT
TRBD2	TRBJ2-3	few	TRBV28	CASSFLAGTDTQYF	TGTGCCAGCAGTTTTCTAGCGGGCACAGATACGCAGTATTTT
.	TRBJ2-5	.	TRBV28	CASSSWGEVETQYF	TGTGCCAGCAGTAGCTGGGGGGAGGTGGAGACCCAGTACTTC
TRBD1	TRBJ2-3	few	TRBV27	CASSLSTPGTATDTQYF	TGTGCCAGCAGTTTATCCACTCCCGGGACAGCCACAGATACGCAGTATTTT
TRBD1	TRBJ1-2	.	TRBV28	CASSLLVAGTGATLGYTF	TGTGCCAGCAGTTTATTGGTCGCCGGGACAGGGGCCACCCTTGGCTACACCTTC
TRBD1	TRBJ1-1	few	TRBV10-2	CASSTGGGLSEAFF	TGCGCCAGCAGTACGGGAGGGGGCTTGAGTGAAGCTTTCTTT
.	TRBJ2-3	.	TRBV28	CASSLEGRASDTQYF	TGTGCCAGCAGTTTGGAGGGTAGGGCCTCAGATACGCAGTATTTT
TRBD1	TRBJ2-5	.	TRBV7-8	CASSLAPQGAGETQYF	TGTGCCAGCAGCTTGGCCCCACAGGGGGCTGGGGAGACCCAGTACTTC
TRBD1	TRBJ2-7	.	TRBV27	CASSLDPGQHYEQYF	TGTGCCAGCAGTTTAGACCCGGGACAGCACTACGAGCAGTACTTC
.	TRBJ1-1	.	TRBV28	CASGGAEAFF	TGTGCCAGCGGGGGGGCTGAAGCTTTCTTT
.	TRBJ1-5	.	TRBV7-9	CASSMQNQPQHF	TGTGCCAGCAGCATGCAGAATCAGCCCCAGCATTTT
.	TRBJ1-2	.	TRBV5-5	CASTLSSGNYGYTF	TGTGCCAGCACCTTGTCGTCGGGGAACTATGGCTACACCTTC
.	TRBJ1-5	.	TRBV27	CASSLFGRDQPQHF	TGTGCCAGCAGTTTATTTGGTCGGGATCAGCCCCAGCATTTT
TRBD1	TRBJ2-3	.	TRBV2	CASSLIQGSVADTQYF	TGTGCCAGCAGTCTAATACAGGGGAGTGTCGCAGATACGCAGTATTTT
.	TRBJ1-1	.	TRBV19	CASSIIVDRSNTEAFF	TGTGCCAGTAGTATTATCGTGGATCGTTCGAACACTGAAGCTTTCTTT
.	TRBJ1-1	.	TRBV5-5	CASSLGAGITEAFF	TGTGCCAGCAGCTTGGGCGCCGGGATCACTGAAGCTTTCTTT
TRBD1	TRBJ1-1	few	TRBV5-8	CASSWTGGGLNTEAFF	TGTGCCAGCAGCTGGACAGGGGGCGGGTTGAACACTGAAGCTTTCTTT
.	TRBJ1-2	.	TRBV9	CASSPPRAFGGYTF	TGTGCCAGCAGCCCTCCCCGGGCATTCGGTGGCTACACCTTC
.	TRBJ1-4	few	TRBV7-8	CASSLELVVGNEKLFF	TGTGCCAGCAGCTTAGAACTTGTGGTGGGGAATGAAAAACTGTTTTTT